Presented here are 30 T cell receptor beta chains from one specimen sequenced in a study of T-cell memory formation after mild COVID-19. TCRdb redid the calling of the 5' RACE reads with MiXCR, one entry per CDR3 protein. The repertoire consists of roughly 580,000 distinct CDR3 sequences, with under 20% occurring once and the leading ten covering more than 10%. Material: PBMCs or a T cell subset sorted from them (not recorded which). The receptor set was obtained from an adult woman who had mild COVID-19 (a few samples of this study predate the infection). Cell type and time point are not known.

V is TRBV12-3 or TRBV12-4 and J is TRBJ2-2; D remains ambiguous. V was shortened by 6 bases and J by 6 bases, with 8 bases between the two germline ends. This CDR3 is 12 amino acids long. The CDR3 region is CASRPKPGELFF. Written as DNA, the CDR3 is TGTGCCAGCAGACCCAAACCCGGGGAGCTGTTTTTT.

CDR3 sequence (DNA): TGCGCCAGCAGCCAAGACCTCCGCGGGGGTTGGGAAGCTTTCTTT. Translated: CASSQDLRGGWEAFF. The rearrangement joins TRBV4-1 to TRBJ1-1; perhaps TRBD1 as D (5 bases). The V end was cut by 0 bases, the J end by 8 bases, with 16 bases between. Germline V gene lookup returns CDR1 MGHRA and CDR2 YSYEKL. The CDR3 extends over 15 amino acids.

The sample holds a few counts of this clonotype. This rearrangement joins TRBV3-1 to TRBJ1-2, with 7 bases aligning to TRBD1. With 4 bases clipped from V and 4 bases from J, the junction kept 3 bases outside the gene matches. The CDR3 covers 13 residues. Per germline, CDR1 LGHDT and CDR2 YNNKEL (reference sequence). The CDR3 spells CASSRRQGYGYTF. CDR3 DNA: TGTGCCAGCAGCCGTCGACAGGGCTATGGCTACACCTTC.

The V call is TRBV6-2 or TRBV6-3, the J call TRBJ2-7; 7 bases line up with TRBD2. The germline gives CDR1 MNHEY, CDR2 SVGEGT. V trimming: 6 bases; J trimming: 1 base; junction bases outside the gene matches: 12. The CDR3 length is 16 residues. The CDR3 nucleotides read TGTGCCAGCAGCTTAGCGGGCGGTTCTACGTCCTACGAGCAGTACTTC. Translating gives CASSLAGGSTSYEQYF.

The chain has TRBV28 and TRBJ2-7; 10 bases line up with TRBD2. Germline CDR1 is MDHEN and CDR2 is SYDVKM. The CDR3 sequence is 16 residues long. V dropped 3 bases and J dropped 2; count of bases not matched to a gene: 7. In nucleotides, the CDR3 is TGTGCCAGCAGTTTCTCACTAGCGGGGTTAACCTACGAGCAGTACTTC. Amino acids: CASSFSLAGLTYEQYF.

This chain joins TRBV15 and TRBJ2-3, with no clear D. The germline V gene encodes CDR1 LNHNV and CDR2 YYDKDF (reference sequence). The CDR3 spans 15 residues. V lost 3 bases and J lost 4, with 14 bases in between. CDR3 DNA: TGTGCCACCAGCAGGGCCGGGTTGGGCGCAGATACGCAGTATTTT. The encoded protein is CATSRAGLGADTQYF.

The rearrangement uses TRBV4-1 and TRBJ2-5; 8 positions match TRBD1. Germline CDR1 is MGHRA and CDR2 is YSYEKL. With V trimmed by 2 bases and J by 7 bases, 9 bases remained unmatched. CDR3 length equals 15 residues. CDR3 sequence reads: CASSQLGQGVGTQYF. The CDR3 nucleotides are TGCGCCAGCAGCCAACTCGGACAGGGAGTAGGGACCCAGTACTTC.

The V call is TRBV12-3 or TRBV12-4, the J call TRBJ1-1; TRBD1 is a possible D gene (5 bases). There are 13 residues in the CDR3. V dropped 5 bases and J dropped 8 bases, with 15 bases sitting between them. The CDR3 nucleotides are TGTGCCAGCAGTCCCAGAGGGCAGGGAGAAGCTTTCTTT. Amino acid sequence: CASSPRGQGEAFF.

DNA of the CDR3: TGCAGTGCTAGAGAACCGGGACAGGGGTTATACTATGGCTACACCTTC. This codes for CSAREPGQGLYYGYTF. The chain is built from TRBV20-1 and TRBJ1-2, with 10 bases identical to TRBD1. This CDR3 has 16 amino acids. Germline V gene sequence: CDR1 DFQATT, CDR2 SNEGSKA (reference sequence). The trim removed 0 bases at V and 3 bases at J, leaving 7 bases unmatched.

This clonotype has only a few counts. The chain links TRBV6-1 to TRBJ2-7, with D perhaps matching TRBD1 (7 bases). CDR1 MNHNS and CDR2 SASEGT come from the germline V gene. V was clipped by 10 bases and J by 4 bases, with 14 bases between them. There are 12 residues in the CDR3. The CDR3 DNA sequence: TGTGCCATCGATCAGGGGGGATACGAGCAGTACTTC. Protein product: CAIDQGGYEQYF.

This clonotype was observed a few times. The J gene is TRBJ1-1, the V gene TRBV3-1, with 8 bases fitting TRBD1. Trimming removed 4 bases from V and 0 bases from J; junction bases left unmatched: 4. In germline, CDR1 is LGHDT, CDR2 YNNKEL (reference sequence). The CDR3 extends over 15 amino acids. The CDR3 region has the DNA TGTGCCAGCAGCCCGACAGGGGCCCTGAACACTGAAGCTTTCTTT. Translation gives CASSPTGALNTEAFF.

This clonotype was observed a few times. The V gene is TRBV5-1, the J gene TRBJ2-5; D perhaps matches TRBD1 (6 bases). The CDR3 has 14 residues. Germline values: CDR1 SGHRS, CDR2 YFSETQ. V gave up 4 bases and J gave up 6 bases, with 16 bases separating them. The CDR3 sequence: CASSEGFGDKTQYF. The CDR3 DNA follows: TGCGCCAGCAGCGAAGGCTTTGGGGACAAGACCCAGTACTTC.

V and J are TRBV24-1 and TRBJ2-1; no clear D gene. Trimming removed 4 bases at V and 4 bases at J, with 10 bases between. This CDR3 region has 14 residues. Germline loops: CDR1 KGHDR, CDR2 SFDVKD. As DNA, the CDR3 is TGTGCCACCAGTGACACCTCGCCATACAATGAGCAGTTCTTC. Amino acid sequence: CATSDTSPYNEQFF.

This clonotype has more than one count but fewer than ten. The chain is built from TRBV5-6 and TRBJ2-6; TRBD2 is a possible D gene (6 bases). This CDR3 region has 17 residues. The V end lost 3 bases, the J end lost 4 bases, and 17 bases lay between the germline ends. Germline assignment: CDR1 SGHDT and CDR2 YYEEEE. The CDR3 DNA reads as TGTGCCAGCAGCTGGGGAGGCCCCACTACAGGGGCCAACGTCCTGACTTTC. Amino acid sequence: CASSWGGPTTGANVLTF.

This clonotype was seen a few times. The chain has TRBV20-1 and TRBJ2-2; D unresolved. Per the germline V gene, CDR1 is DFQATT and CDR2 is SNEGSKA (reference sequence). This CDR3 has 12 residues. V lost 6 bases and J lost 7, with 12 bases in between. The CDR3 protein is CSAADRLGELFF. The CDR3 region has the DNA TGCAGTGCCGCGGATCGGCTCGGGGAGCTGTTTTTT.

The chain combines TRBV4-3 with TRBJ2-3; TRBD1 matches at 8 bases. The CDR3 covers 15 residues. CDR1 and CDR2 from the germline V gene are LGHNA and YSLEER. V was clipped by 3 bases and J by 2 bases; unmatched bases: 4. The CDR3 spells CASSHGQGPTDTQYF. The CDR3 DNA reads TGCGCCAGCAGCCACGGACAGGGTCCCACAGATACGCAGTATTTT.

This clonotype was recorded many times. The rearrangement links TRBV5-5 to TRBJ1-1; D unclear. Germline V gene sequence: CDR1 SGHKS, CDR2 YYEKEE (reference sequence). V was trimmed by 1 base and J by 3 bases, leaving 4 bases between them. The CDR3 is 12 amino acids. In nucleotides, the CDR3 is TGTGCCAGCAGCTTGTTGGACACTGAAGCTTTCTTT. Translation: CASSLLDTEAFF.

This clonotype has more than one count but fewer than ten. The genes are TRBV10-3 and TRBJ1-2, with TRBD1 matching 7 bases. V gave up 4 bases and J gave up 3 bases; unmatched junction bases: 5. Germline V gene sequence: CDR1 ENHRY, CDR2 SYGVKD. CDR3 size: 14 residues. CDR3: CAISGSGTDYGYTF. The CDR3 DNA is TGTGCCATCAGTGGATCCGGGACAGACTATGGCTACACCTTC.

V usage is TRBV27 and J usage is TRBJ1-5, with a possible D match to TRBD1 (6 bases). This CDR3 is 14 amino acids long. Germline lookup yields CDR1 MNHEY and CDR2 SMNVEV (reference sequence). V lost 6 bases and J lost 5, with 14 bases in between. The CDR3 coding sequence is TGTGCCAGCAGAGGGGGGGGCCTGCATCAGCCCCAGCATTTT. It codes for CASRGGGLHQPQHF.

The table lists this clonotype with a few counts. V gene TRBV20-1 combines with J gene TRBJ2-2, with D perhaps matching TRBD2 (6 bases). The CDR3 sequence is 15 residues long. The germline gives CDR1 DFQATT, CDR2 SNEGSKA (reference sequence). Trimming removed 4 bases at V and 4 bases at J, with 16 bases between. The CDR3 coding sequence is TGCAGTGCTAAATATCCGGGGGTTGGCACCGGGGAGCTGTTTTTT. This gives the protein CSAKYPGVGTGELFF.

A few counts support this clonotype. The genes are TRBV4-2 and TRBJ2-1; TRBD2 might be the D (6 bases). Germline V CDR1 and CDR2: LGHNA, YNFKEQ. The CDR3 covers 14 residues. Trimming removed 3 bases at V and 7 bases at J, with 13 bases between. The CDR3 bases are TGTGCCAGCAGCCAGCTGCGGGATATAAATGAGCAGTTCTTC. It yields the protein CASSQLRDINEQFF.

This clonotype was detected a few times. The chain employs TRBV6-6 and TRBJ2-1, with 10 nucleotides matching TRBD1. With V trimmed by 6 bases and J by 8 bases, 10 bases remained unmatched. This CDR3 is built from 15 residues. Germline lookup yields CDR1 MNHNY and CDR2 SVGAGI (reference sequence). Written as DNA, the CDR3 is TGTGCCAGCAGGTCCGGGACAGGGGATTTCGATGAGCAGTTCTTC. Protein sequence: CASRSGTGDFDEQFF.

The chain combines TRBV6-1 with TRBJ1-2; D not resolved. This CDR3 has 15 amino acids. V lost 5 bases, J lost 0 bases, and 13 bases lay in between. Germline V gene lookup returns CDR1 MNHNS and CDR2 SASEGT. CDR3 sequence: CASSLLFSANYGYTF. CDR3 nucleotide sequence: TGTGCCAGCAGTCTATTATTTTCGGCTAACTATGGCTACACCTTC.

The CDR3 nucleotides are TGTGCCAGCAGGCCGCAGGGGGCTAGCAATCAGCCCCAGCATTTT. Translated: CASRPQGASNQPQHF. The chain combines TRBV2 with TRBJ1-5; 8 positions agree with TRBD1. Looked up from germline, CDR1 is SNHLY and CDR2 is FYNNEI. The CDR3 is 15 amino acids. Trimming cost V 6 bases and J 0 bases; bases outside gene matches: 4.

The chain recombines TRBV6-2 or TRBV6-3 with TRBJ2-1; 8 bases agree with TRBD2. Germline V CDR1 and CDR2: MNHEY, SVGEGT. V shed 5 bases, J shed 5 bases, and the junction held 11 bases outside the gene matches. The CDR3 length is 16 residues. CDR3 amino acids: CASSVNLAGAHNEQFF. The CDR3 nucleotides are TGTGCCAGCAGTGTAAATCTAGCGGGTGCACACAATGAGCAGTTCTTC.

The chain carries TRBV24-1 and TRBJ2-5; the D gene is possibly TRBD1 (6 bases). V was cut by 5 bases and J by 3 bases, with 6 bases left in between. This CDR3 has 12 residues. The germline CDR1 and CDR2 sequences are KGHDR and SFDVKD. The CDR3 bases are TGTGCCACCAGTGGGACAGAAGAGACCCAGTACTTC. Encoded protein: CATSGTEETQYF.

The chain has TRBV7-2 and TRBJ2-7, with 7 positions matching TRBD2. Germline lookup yields CDR1 SGHTA and CDR2 FQGNSA. The CDR3 extends over 15 amino acids. V gave up 5 bases and J gave up 4 bases; unmatched junction bases: 11. DNA for the CDR3: TGTGCCAGCAGCGCCCGGCGGCGGGAGTTATACGAGCAGTACTTC. Amino acid sequence: CASSARRRELYEQYF.

The chain couples TRBV2 to TRBJ2-5; D unresolved. CDR1 and CDR2 from the germline V gene are SNHLY and FYNNEI. The CDR3 contains 13 residues. The V end lost 3 bases, the J end lost 1 base, and 6 bases lay between the germline ends. This CDR3 reads CASSEAAQETQYF. In DNA, the CDR3 is TGTGCCAGCAGTGAGGCGGCCCAAGAGACCCAGTACTTC.

This clonotype was recorded many times. This rearrangement joins TRBV3-1 to TRBJ2-3; no definite D call. V was clipped by 2 bases and J by 4 bases, with 13 bases between them. Germline CDR1 is LGHDT and CDR2 is YNNKEL (reference sequence). The CDR3 contains 15 residues. The CDR3 sequence: CASSQFTVNADTQYF. In DNA form, the CDR3 reads TGTGCCAGCAGCCAATTTACCGTAAACGCAGATACGCAGTATTTT.

V and J are TRBV10-3 and TRBJ1-1; D gene uncertain. V was pared by 3 bases and J by 1 base, with 9 bases between. This CDR3 is 14 amino acids long. The germline CDR1 and CDR2 sequences are ENHRY and SYGVKD. CDR3 loop: CAISEGKTNTEAFF. The CDR3 nucleotides read TGTGCCATCAGTGAAGGGAAAACGAACACTGAAGCTTTCTTT.